The T cell receptor beta chain described here comes from a study of blood T cell repertoires in COVID-19. About the research overall: Spain, Italy and the United States supplied samples that represented acute and convalescent COVID-19. PBMCs, B-cell-depleted T cells, or T cells provided the cDNA or gDNA that made up the material.

The V gene lost 2 bases and the J gene lost 5 bases, with 15 bases spanning the gap. The CDR3 totals 15 residues. Germline V lookup: CDR1 LNHNV, CDR2 YYDKDF (reference sequence). This clone was recorded many times. Assay: immunoSEQ multiplex PCR; the TCRdb copy retains only in-frame clones and omits some. The sample records around 390,000 clones, about 86% being singletons. Individuals aged about 18 to 100 years were recruited from approximately 24 US areas. Participant-reported clinical history was the basis for cohort assignment. The sequencing sample was made of PBMCs or T cells enriched from blood (not recorded which). This receptor was taken from a woman aged 45-65 years who had recovered from COVID-19. The chain links TRBV15 to TRBJ2-5; TRBD2 might be the D (5 bases). The CDR3 region has the DNA TGTGCCACCAGCAGATCCGGGGAGTTCGGGGAGACCCAGTACTTC. Translating it yields CATSRSGEFGETQYF.